These 14 T cell receptor beta chains were all obtained from the same sample, sequenced in a study of shared clonotypes between healthy human individuals (dated by TCRdb to the early 2020s). The library was built by means of the immunoSEQ multiplex PCR assay. As stored in TCRdb, this immuneACCESS dataset retains in-frame rearrangements with V and J assigned. A fraction of the clones does not appear; measured against another copy, unresolved V genes explain less than half of the discrepancy, and the remainder lacks a known reason. The sample table shows 2 million to 2.5 million clones, and under 95% are seen once. Of the sample, 0.35% to 0.45% falls within the top ten clones. The sequenced sample was naive CD4+ T cells from PBMCs. In the paper's terms, the cell subset or site label means: CD45RA+ positively selected. The origin of the receptors is a man aged 18-30 years in good health. Some clones in this sample may be carry-over from other donors' samples.

V is TRBV27 and J is TRBJ2-2; D remains ambiguous. Per the germline V gene, CDR1 is MNHEY and CDR2 is SMNVEV (reference sequence). Trimming removed 7 bases at V and 0 bases at J, with 12 bases between. CDR3 length: 15 residues. CDR3 coding DNA: TGTGCCAGCACCACCAGGACCACGAACACCGGGGAGCTGTTTTTT. Residues: CASTTRTTNTGELFF.

Comment on this clone: This sample also contains other DNA sequences that code for the same CDR3. J is TRBJ2-1 and V is TRBV6-5, with no clear D. The germline V and J ends were trimmed by 6 bases and 4 bases, with 10 bases remaining between them. CDR3 length equals 13 residues. The germline CDR1 and CDR2 sequences are MNHEY and SVGAGI. In DNA form, the CDR3 reads TGTGCCAGCAGAGGCTTGGGGTACAATGAGCAGTTCTTC. This gives the protein CASRGLGYNEQFF.

The chain uses TRBV5-1 and TRBJ2-3; 7 nucleotides line up with TRBD2. Trimming cost V 7 bases and J 0 bases; bases outside gene matches: 8. The CDR3 has 15 residues. Germline CDR1 reads SGHRS; CDR2 reads YFSETQ. The CDR3 here is CASRSTGGSTDTQYF. Here the CDR3 DNA reads TGCGCCAGCCGCTCTACGGGAGGTAGCACAGATACGCAGTATTTT.

This rearrangement joins TRBV28 to TRBJ1-4; 9 nucleotides align to TRBD1. The CDR3 covers 15 residues. Per the germline V gene, CDR1 is MDHEN and CDR2 is SYDVKM. After removal of 9 bases from V and 6 bases from J, the junction contained 11 bases not matched to a gene. As DNA, the CDR3 is TGTGCCAGTACCCCGGGACAGGGTTCTTATGAAAAACTGTTTTTT. Protein product: CASTPGQGSYEKLFF. The full variable domain, rest sourced from reference TRBV28 and TRBJ1-4, is DVKVTQSSRYLVKRTGEKVFLECVQDMDHENMFWYRQDPGLGLRLIYFSYDVKMKEKGDIPEGYSVSREKKERFSLILESASTNQTSMYLCASTPGQGSYEKLFFGSGTQLSVL.

DNA for the CDR3: TGTGCCACCAGCAGGACTCCGACTATTCGCGAGACCCAGTACTTC. Amino acids: CATSRTPTIRETQYF. The chain links TRBV15 to TRBJ2-5; D perhaps matches TRBD2 (5 bases). The germline V and J ends were trimmed by 3 bases and 5 bases, with 16 bases remaining between them. CDR3 size: 15 residues. CDR1 and CDR2 (germline): LNHNV, YYDKDF (reference sequence).

V and J are TRBV11-2 and TRBJ2-1; TRBD1 might be the D (6 bases). Germline lookup yields CDR1 SGHAT and CDR2 FQNNGV. The CDR3 runs 14 residues. V shed 1 base and J shed 8 bases, with 12 bases lying between them. The CDR3 reads CASSLVPPGDEQFF. The CDR3 DNA sequence: TGTGCCAGCAGCTTAGTCCCCCCAGGGGATGAGCAGTTCTTC. The full variable domain, in which reference TRBV11-2 and TRBJ2-1 provide the parts outside the CDR3, is EAGVAQSPRYKIIEKRQSVAFWCNPISGHATLYWYQQILGQGPKLLIQFQNNGVVDDSQLPKDRFSAERLKGVDSTLKIQPAKLEDSAVYLCASSLVPPGDEQFFGPGTRLTVL.

The rearrangement links TRBV6-5 to TRBJ2-5, with D perhaps matching TRBD1 (6 bases). Germline CDR1 MNHEY, CDR2 SVGAGI. The length of the CDR3 is 14 residues. V was trimmed by 6 bases and J by 5 bases, leaving 16 bases between them. The CDR3 DNA reads TGTGCCAGCAGACCGGACAGCTCGGGGGAGACCCAGTACTTC. Translating gives CASRPDSSGETQYF.

As DNA, the CDR3 is TGTGCCAGCAGCTTAATTAGCGGGGGGGGCAATGAGCAGTTCTTC. It encodes CASSLISGGGNEQFF. The J gene is TRBJ2-1, the V gene TRBV11-2, with TRBD2 matching over 11 bases. The CDR3 loop spans 15 amino acids. From germline, CDR1 is SGHAT and CDR2 FQNNGV. J gave up 6 bases and V 2 bases, and 3 bases lay outside the gene matches.

The chain joins TRBV4-2 to TRBJ2-5, with TRBD2 matching 10 bases. Germline trimming cut 4 bases from V and 5 bases from J; bases unmatched to any gene: 4. Germline CDR1 reads LGHNA; CDR2 reads YNFKEQ. The CDR3 is 14 amino acids. The CDR3 spells CASSRAGGMETQYF. For the CDR3, the DNA is TGTGCCAGCAGCCGAGCGGGAGGGATGGAGACCCAGTACTTC.

The chain has TRBV7-3 and TRBJ2-1, with 7 positions matching TRBD2. Germline CDR1 reads SGHTA; CDR2 reads FQGTGA. There are 14 residues in the CDR3. V shed 2 bases and J 8 bases; nucleotides not matched to a gene: 6. The CDR3 DNA follows: TGTGCCAGCAGCTTATGGGACTATAGGGATGAGCAGTTCTTC. Its translation is CASSLWDYRDEQFF.

This clone was counted a single time. The chain carries TRBV7-8 and TRBJ1-2; maybe TRBD1 (6 bases). Germline V gives CDR1 SGHVS, CDR2 FQNEAQ. This CDR3 is 14 amino acids long. Trimming took off 1 base at V and 2 bases at J, with 8 bases between the two ends. The DNA of the CDR3 is TGTGCCAGCAGCTTAGACAGGGCCAACTATGGCTACACCTTC. Translation: CASSLDRANYGYTF.

In this sample, this clone turned up once. J is TRBJ2-3 and V is TRBV7-9; 7 bases map to TRBD2. The CDR3 totals 17 residues. CDR1 is SEHNR, CDR2 FQNEAQ, per germline (reference sequence). V shed 4 bases, J shed 3 bases, and the junction held 13 bases outside the gene matches. CDR3 sequence reads: CASSSLVLAGETDTQYF. Here the CDR3 DNA reads TGTGCCAGCAGCTCCCTTGTGTTGGCGGGAGAAACAGATACGCAGTATTTT.

The chain employs TRBV19 and TRBJ2-7; 11 positions agree with TRBD1. This CDR3 is built from 19 residues. J lost 5 bases, V lost 5 bases, and 20 bases had no gene match. Looked up from germline, CDR1 is LNHDA and CDR2 is SQIVND (reference sequence). In DNA form, the CDR3 reads TGTGCCAGTAGTTTTGGAATGTGGACACCGGGACAGGGGGAGGACGAGCAGTACTTC. It is translated as CASSFGMWTPGQGEDEQYF.

The chain joins TRBV7-2 to TRBJ1-3; D is uncertain. This CDR3 is built from 16 residues. V lost 8 bases and J lost 3, with 20 bases in between. Germline-derived CDR1 and CDR2 are SGHTA and FQGNSA. CDR3 in DNA: TGTGCCAGCCAGAGACCCCGAGGCGGCCTTGGAAACACCATATATTTT. Protein sequence: CASQRPRGGLGNTIYF. The variable domain in full, with the rest retrieved from reference TRBV7-2 and TRBJ1-3, is GAGVSQSPSNKVTEKGKDVELRCDPISGHTALYWYRQSLGQGLEFLIYFQGNSAPDKSGLPSDRFSAERTGGSVSTLTIQRTQQEDSAVYLCASQRPRGGLGNTIYFGEGSWLTVV.